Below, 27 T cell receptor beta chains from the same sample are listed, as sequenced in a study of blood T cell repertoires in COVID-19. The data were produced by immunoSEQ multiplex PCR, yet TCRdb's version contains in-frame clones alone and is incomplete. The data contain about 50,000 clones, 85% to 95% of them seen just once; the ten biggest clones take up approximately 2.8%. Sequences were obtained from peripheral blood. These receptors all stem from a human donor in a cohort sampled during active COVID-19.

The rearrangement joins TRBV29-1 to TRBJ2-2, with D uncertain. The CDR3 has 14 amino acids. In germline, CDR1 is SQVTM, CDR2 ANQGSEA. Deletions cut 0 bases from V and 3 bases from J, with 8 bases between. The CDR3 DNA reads TGCAGCGTTGAAGACCCAACGGACACCGGGGAGCTGTTTTTT. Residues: CSVEDPTDTGELFF.

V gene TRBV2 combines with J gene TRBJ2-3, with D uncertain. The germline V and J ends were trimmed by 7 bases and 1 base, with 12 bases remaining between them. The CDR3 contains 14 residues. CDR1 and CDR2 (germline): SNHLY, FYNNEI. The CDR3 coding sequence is TGTGCCAGCAAGAGTTCGCCGGGCACAGATACGCAGTATTTT. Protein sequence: CASKSSPGTDTQYF.

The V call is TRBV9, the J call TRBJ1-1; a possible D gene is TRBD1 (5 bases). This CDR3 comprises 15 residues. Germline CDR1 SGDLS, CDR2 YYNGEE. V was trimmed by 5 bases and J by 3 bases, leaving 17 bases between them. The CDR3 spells CASSRGRVAYTEAFF. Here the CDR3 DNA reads TGTGCCAGCAGTCGAGGCAGGGTTGCCTACACTGAAGCTTTCTTT. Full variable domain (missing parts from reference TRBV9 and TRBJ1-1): DSGVTQTPKHLITATGQRVTLRCSPRSGDLSVYWYQQSLDQGLQFLIQYYNGEERAKGNILERFSAQQFPDLHSELNLSSLELGDSALYFCASSRGRVAYTEAFFGQGTRLTVV.

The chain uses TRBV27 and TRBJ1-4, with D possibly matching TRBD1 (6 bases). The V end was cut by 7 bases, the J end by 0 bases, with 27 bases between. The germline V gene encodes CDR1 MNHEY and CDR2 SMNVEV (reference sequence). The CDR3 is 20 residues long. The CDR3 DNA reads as TGTGCCAGCACCTCGAGGCGGGGGGGCGGATGGAGGTCAACTAATGAAAAACTGTTTTTT. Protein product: CASTSRRGGGWRSTNEKLFF.

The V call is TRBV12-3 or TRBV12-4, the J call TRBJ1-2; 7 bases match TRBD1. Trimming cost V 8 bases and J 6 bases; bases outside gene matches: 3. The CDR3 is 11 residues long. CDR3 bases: TGTGCCAGCCTTCAGGGGGATGGCTACACCTTC. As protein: CASLQGDGYTF.

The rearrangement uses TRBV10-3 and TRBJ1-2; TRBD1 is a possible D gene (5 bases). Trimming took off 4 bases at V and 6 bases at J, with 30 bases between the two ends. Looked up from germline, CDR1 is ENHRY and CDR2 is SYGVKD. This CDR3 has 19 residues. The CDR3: CAISAQTSLGADLYNGYTF. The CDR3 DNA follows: TGTGCCATCAGTGCTCAGACATCGTTAGGGGCAGACCTCTACAATGGCTACACCTTC.

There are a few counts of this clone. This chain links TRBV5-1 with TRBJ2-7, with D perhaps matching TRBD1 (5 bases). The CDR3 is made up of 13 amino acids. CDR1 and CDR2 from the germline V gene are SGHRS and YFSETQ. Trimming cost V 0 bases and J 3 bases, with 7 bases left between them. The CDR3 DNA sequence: TGCGCCAGCAGCTTGGAGGGGAACTACGAGCAGTACTTC. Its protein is CASSLEGNYEQYF.

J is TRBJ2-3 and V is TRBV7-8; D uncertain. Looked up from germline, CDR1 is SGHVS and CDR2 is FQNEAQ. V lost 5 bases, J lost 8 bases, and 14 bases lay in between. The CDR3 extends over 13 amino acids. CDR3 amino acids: CASSPRLWSTQYF. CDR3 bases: TGTGCCAGCAGCCCTCGACTCTGGAGTACGCAGTATTTT.

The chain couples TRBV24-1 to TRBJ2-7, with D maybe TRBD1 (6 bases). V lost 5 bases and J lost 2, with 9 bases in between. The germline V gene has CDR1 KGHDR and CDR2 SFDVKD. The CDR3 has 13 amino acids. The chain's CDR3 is CATSARDTYEQYF. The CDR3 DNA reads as TGTGCCACCAGTGCCAGGGACACCTACGAGCAGTACTTC.

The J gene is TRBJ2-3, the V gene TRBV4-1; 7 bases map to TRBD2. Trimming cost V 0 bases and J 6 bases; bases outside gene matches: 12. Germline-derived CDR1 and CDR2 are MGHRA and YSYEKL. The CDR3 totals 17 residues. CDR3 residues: CASSQDSELAPFDTQYF. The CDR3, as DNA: TGCGCCAGCAGCCAAGATTCCGAACTAGCGCCTTTCGATACGCAGTATTTT.

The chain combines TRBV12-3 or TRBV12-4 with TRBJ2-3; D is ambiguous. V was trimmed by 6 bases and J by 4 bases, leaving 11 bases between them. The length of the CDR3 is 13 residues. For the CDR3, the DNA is TGTGCCAGCAGGCCGAAATGGCCAGATACGCAGTATTTT. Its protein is CASRPKWPDTQYF.

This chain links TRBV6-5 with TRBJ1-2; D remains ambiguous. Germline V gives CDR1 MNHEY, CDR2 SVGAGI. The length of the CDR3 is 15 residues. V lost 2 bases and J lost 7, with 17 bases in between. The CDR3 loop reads CASSYRLNSVVGYTF. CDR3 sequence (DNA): TGTGCCAGCAGTTACCGTCTTAATAGCGTGGTTGGCTACACCTTC.

DNA of the CDR3: TGTGCCTGGAGCTATAGACAGGGCCAAAACTCCTATAATTCACCCCTCCACTTT. Translation gives CAWSYRQGQNSYNSPLHF. This chain connects TRBV30 to TRBJ1-6, with 7 bases aligning to TRBD1. With 3 bases clipped from V and 0 bases from J, the junction kept 11 bases outside the gene matches. The CDR3 runs 18 residues. Per germline, CDR1 GTSNPN and CDR2 SVGIG (reference sequence).

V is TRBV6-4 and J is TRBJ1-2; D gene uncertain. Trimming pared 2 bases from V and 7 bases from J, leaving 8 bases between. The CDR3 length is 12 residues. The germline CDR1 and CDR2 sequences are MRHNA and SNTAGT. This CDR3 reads CASSDEGRGYTF. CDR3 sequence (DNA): TGTGCCAGCAGTGACGAGGGCCGTGGCTACACCTTC.

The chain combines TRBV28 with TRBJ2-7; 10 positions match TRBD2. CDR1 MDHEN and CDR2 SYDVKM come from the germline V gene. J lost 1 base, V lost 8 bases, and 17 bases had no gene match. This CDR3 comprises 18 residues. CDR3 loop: CASQFSASGRDRSYEQYF. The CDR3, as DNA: TGTGCCAGCCAGTTTTCGGCTAGCGGGAGAGACAGGTCCTACGAGCAGTACTTC.

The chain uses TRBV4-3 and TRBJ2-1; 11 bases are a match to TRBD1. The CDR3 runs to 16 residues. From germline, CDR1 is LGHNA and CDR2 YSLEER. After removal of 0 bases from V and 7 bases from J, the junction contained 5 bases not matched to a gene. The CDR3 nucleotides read TGCGCCAGCAGCCAAGAATCCGGGACAGGGGGGAATGAGCAGTTCTTC. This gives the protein CASSQESGTGGNEQFF.

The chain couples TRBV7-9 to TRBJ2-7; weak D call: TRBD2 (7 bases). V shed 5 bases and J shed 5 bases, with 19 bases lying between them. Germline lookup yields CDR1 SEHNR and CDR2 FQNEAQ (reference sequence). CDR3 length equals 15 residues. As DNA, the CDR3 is TGTGCCAGCAGCATGGGGTTGGGGGGGCTCCACGAGCAGTACTTC. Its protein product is CASSMGLGGLHEQYF.

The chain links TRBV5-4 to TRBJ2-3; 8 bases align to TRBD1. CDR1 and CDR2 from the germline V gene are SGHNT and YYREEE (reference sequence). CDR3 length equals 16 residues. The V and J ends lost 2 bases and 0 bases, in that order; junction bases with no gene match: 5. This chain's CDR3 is CASSFPGQGSTDTQYF. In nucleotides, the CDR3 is TGTGCCAGCAGCTTCCCCGGACAGGGTAGCACAGATACGCAGTATTTT.

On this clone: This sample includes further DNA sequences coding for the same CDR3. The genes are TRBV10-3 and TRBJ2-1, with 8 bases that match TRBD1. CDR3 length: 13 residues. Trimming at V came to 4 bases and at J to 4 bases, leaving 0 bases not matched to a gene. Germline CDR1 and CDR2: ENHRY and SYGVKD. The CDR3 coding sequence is TGTGCCATCAGTGGGACAGGGTACAATGAGCAGTTCTTC. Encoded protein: CAISGTGYNEQFF.

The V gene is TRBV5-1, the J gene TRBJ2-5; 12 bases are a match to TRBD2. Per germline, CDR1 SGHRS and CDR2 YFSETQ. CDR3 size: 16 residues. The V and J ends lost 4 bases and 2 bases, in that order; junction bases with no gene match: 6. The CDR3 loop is CASSRAGLAGQETQYF. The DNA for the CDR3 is TGCGCCAGCAGCCGCGCTGGACTAGCGGGGCAAGAGACCCAGTACTTC.

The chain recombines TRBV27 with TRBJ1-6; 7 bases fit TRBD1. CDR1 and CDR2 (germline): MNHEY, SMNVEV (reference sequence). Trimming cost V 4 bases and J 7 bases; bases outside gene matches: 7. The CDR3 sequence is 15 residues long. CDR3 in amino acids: CASSSQGQRNSPLHF. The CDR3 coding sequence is TGTGCCAGCAGTTCACAGGGACAGCGGAATTCACCCCTCCACTTT.

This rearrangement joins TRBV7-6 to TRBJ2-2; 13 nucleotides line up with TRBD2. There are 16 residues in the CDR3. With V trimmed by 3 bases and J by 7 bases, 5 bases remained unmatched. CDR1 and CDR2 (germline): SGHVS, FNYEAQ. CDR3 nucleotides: TGTGCCAGCAGCTTCTCGGGACTAGCGGGACACGGGGAGCTGTTTTTT. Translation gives CASSFSGLAGHGELFF.

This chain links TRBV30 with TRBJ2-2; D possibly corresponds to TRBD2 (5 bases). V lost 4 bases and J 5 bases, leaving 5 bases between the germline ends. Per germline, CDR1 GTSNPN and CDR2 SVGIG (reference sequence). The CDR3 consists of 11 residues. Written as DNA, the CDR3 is TGTGCCTGGAAGCGGACCGGGGAGCTGTTTTTT. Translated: CAWKRTGELFF.

This CDR3 reads CASSAQGNIYNEQFF. The CDR3 DNA reads TGTGCCAGCAGCGCACAGGGTAATATCTACAATGAGCAGTTCTTC. This chain links TRBV9 with TRBJ2-1; D perhaps matches TRBD1 (6 bases). The CDR3 has 15 amino acids. V was pared by 3 bases and J by 3 bases, with 13 bases between. The germline V gene has CDR1 SGDLS and CDR2 YYNGEE.

CDR3 loop: CAIGGQGGTDTQYF. CDR3 DNA sequence: TGTGCCATCGGGGGACAGGGTGGGACAGATACGCAGTATTTT. The genes are TRBV10-3 and TRBJ2-3, with 9 positions matching TRBD1. Germline CDR1 and CDR2: ENHRY and SYGVKD. The V and J ends lost 8 bases and 3 bases, in that order; junction bases with no gene match: 6. The CDR3 covers 14 residues.

This chain's CDR3 is CASSLKDRQFEAFF. DNA for the CDR3: TGTGCCAGCAGCCTCAAGGACAGGCAATTTGAAGCTTTCTTT. The gene calls are TRBV14 and TRBJ1-1; 7 nucleotides align to TRBD1. The germline CDR1 and CDR2 sequences are SGHDN and FVKESK. V shed 4 bases, J shed 7 bases, and the junction held 9 bases outside the gene matches. This CDR3 comprises 14 residues.

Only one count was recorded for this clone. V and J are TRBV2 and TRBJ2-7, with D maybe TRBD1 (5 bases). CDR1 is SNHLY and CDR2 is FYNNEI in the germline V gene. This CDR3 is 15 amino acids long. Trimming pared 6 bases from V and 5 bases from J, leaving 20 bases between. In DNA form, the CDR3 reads TGTGCCAGCAGAAAGGGGCTCGATGTCTCGGACGAGCAGTACTTC. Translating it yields CASRKGLDVSDEQYF.